Each of the 3 T cell receptor beta chains below was sequenced from the same sample in a study of cytomegalovirus exposure and HLA in healthy donors. The PCR had 60 Vbeta and 13 Jbeta primers. Repertoires were generated with immunoSEQ multiplex PCR, while TCRdb's copy carries only in-frame clones and drops some. The data show around 75,000 clones, roughly 76% seen once. Sequenced: PBMCs. These receptors came from a man aged 18 to 35 in good health and CMV-seronegative.

The chain links TRBV5-1 to TRBJ2-5; D possibly corresponds to TRBD2 (5 bases). Trimming pared 0 bases from V and 2 bases from J, leaving 11 bases between. Germline CDR1 SGHRS, CDR2 YFSETQ. The CDR3 contains 15 residues. CDR3 in amino acids: CASSLVSGWQETQYF. In DNA, the CDR3 is TGCGCCAGCAGCTTGGTGTCGGGGTGGCAAGAGACCCAGTACTTC.

The V call is TRBV4-1, the J call TRBJ2-3; 8 bases agree with TRBD1. From germline, CDR1 is MGHRA and CDR2 YSYEKL. V gave up 1 base and J gave up 0 bases; unmatched junction bases: 3. The CDR3 extends over 16 amino acids. CDR3 nucleotides: TGCGCCAGCAGCCAAGGCTGGACAGGGAGCACAGATACGCAGTATTTT. Amino acid sequence: CASSQGWTGSTDTQYF.

The table lists this clone with a count of one. The chain uses TRBV6-1 and TRBJ2-2; D is ambiguous. Germline V CDR1 and CDR2: MNHNS, SASEGT. This CDR3 region has 13 residues. V was clipped by 9 bases and J by 3 bases, with 11 bases between them. The CDR3 DNA reads as TGTGCCAGTCGTGGGCAGCACACCGGGGAGCTGTTTTTT. This sequence encodes CASRGQHTGELFF.